The 15 T cell receptor beta chains in this list originate from one sample, sequenced in a study of graft-versus-host responses after intestinal transplantation. The method was immunoSEQ multiplex PCR; TCRdb's version includes in-frame clones alone and lacks a portion of them. The sample lists approximately 14,000 clones; about 87% were seen once. Material: bone marrow, obtained less than 130 days after intestinal transplantation. These receptor sequences come from a human patient who received an intestinal transplant, so some T cells may come from the graft donor.

This chain connects TRBV4-1 to TRBJ2-3, with TRBD2 identical over 11 bases. From germline, CDR1 is MGHRA and CDR2 YSYEKL. This CDR3 has 14 residues. V shed 4 bases and J 3 bases; nucleotides not matched to a gene: 0. CDR3 residues: CASSLAGGTDTQYF. The CDR3 DNA sequence: TGCGCCAGCAGCCTAGCGGGAGGGACAGATACGCAGTATTTT.

This clone was seen more than once but under ten times. The rearrangement links TRBV7-8 to TRBJ2-3, with 7 bases identical to TRBD1. This CDR3 has 16 amino acids. CDR1 and CDR2 (germline): SGHVS, FQNEAQ. V was clipped by 0 bases and J by 2 bases; unmatched bases: 5. The CDR3 DNA reads as TGTGCCAGCAGCTTAGCCAAGACAGGGTTCACAGATACGCAGTATTTT. Its translation: CASSLAKTGFTDTQYF.

The chain couples TRBV27 to TRBJ2-1; 9 bases line up with TRBD2. CDR1 is MNHEY, CDR2 SMNVEV, per germline (reference sequence). The CDR3 contains 16 residues. The V and J ends lost 1 base and 8 bases, in that order; junction bases with no gene match: 9. The CDR3 region has the DNA TGTGCCAGCAGTTTATGGGGGACTAGCAAGGTCGATGAGCAGTTCTTC. The encoded protein is CASSLWGTSKVDEQFF.

This clone has a handful of counts. This chain links TRBV4-3 with TRBJ2-1; D is undetermined. CDR1 LGHNA and CDR2 YSLEER come from the germline V gene. V was clipped by 0 bases and J by 8 bases, with 5 bases between them. This CDR3 is built from 12 residues. The CDR3 DNA reads as TGCGCCAGCAGCCAAGATTACCATGAGCAGTTCTTC. Translating gives CASSQDYHEQFF.

The V call is TRBV27, the J call TRBJ2-7; D unresolved. The CDR3 is 13 residues long. The V end was cut by 3 bases, the J end by 3 bases, with 9 bases between. Germline V lookup: CDR1 MNHEY, CDR2 SMNVEV (reference sequence). The CDR3 DNA reads as TGTGCCAGCAGTTTTAACAGCTACTACGAGCAGTACTTC. It encodes CASSFNSYYEQYF.

The chain links TRBV7-3 to TRBJ1-5; a possible D gene is TRBD1 (5 bases). The CDR3 is 14 residues long. The V gene's germline CDR1 is SGHTA and CDR2 FQGTGA. V was pared by 0 bases and J by 8 bases, with 11 bases between. The CDR3: CASSLTGGTEPQHF. In nucleotides, the CDR3 is TGTGCCAGCAGCTTAACTGGGGGGACGGAGCCCCAGCATTTT.

This chain uses TRBV25-1 with TRBJ2-2, with 7 bases fitting TRBD2. The germline V gene encodes CDR1 MGHDK and CDR2 SYGVNS. J lost 4 bases, V lost 2 bases, and 7 bases had no gene match. This CDR3 region has 16 residues. CDR3 in DNA: TGTGCCAGCAGTGAAAGCGGGGCTTCAATCACCGGGGAGCTGTTTTTT. Residues: CASSESGASITGELFF.

The chain has TRBV5-1 and TRBJ2-1; 14 nucleotides match TRBD2. CDR1 is SGHRS, CDR2 YFSETQ, per germline. CDR3 length: 17 amino acids. V shed 0 bases and J 3 bases; nucleotides not matched to a gene: 2. This CDR3 reads CASSLAGLAGGYNEQFF. For the CDR3, the DNA is TGCGCCAGCAGCTTGGCCGGACTAGCGGGAGGCTACAATGAGCAGTTCTTC.

The chain has TRBV15 and TRBJ1-1; tentative D call: TRBD1 (5 bases). The CDR3 runs to 17 residues. Germline CDR1 reads LNHNV; CDR2 reads YYDKDF (reference sequence). Between the trimmed V and J ends, which lost 5 bases and 5 bases, there was a span of 24 bases. The CDR3 here is CATSPLGTELRLTEAFF. The CDR3 nucleotides are TGTGCCACCAGCCCACTCGGGACGGAGCTCAGGTTGACTGAAGCTTTCTTT.

The V gene is TRBV19, the J gene TRBJ2-1, with D uncertain. Germline-derived CDR1 and CDR2 are LNHDA and SQIVND (reference sequence). V gave up 7 bases and J gave up 6 bases, with 13 bases separating them. The CDR3 length is 13 residues. DNA for the CDR3: TGTGCCAGTACCCCTCGTGGGGTCAATGAGCAGTTCTTC. As protein: CASTPRGVNEQFF. Full variable domain (rest looked up from reference TRBV19 and TRBJ2-1): DGGITQSPKYLFRKEGQNVTLSCEQNLNHDAMYWYRQDPGQGLRLIYYSQIVNDFQKGDIAEGYSVSREKKESFPLTVTSAQKNPTAFYLCASTPRGVNEQFFGPGTRLTVL.

As regards this clone: The sample holds other DNA sequences that translate to the same CDR3. The chain uses TRBV6-4 and TRBJ2-3, with 7 bases lining up with TRBD2. The CDR3 extends over 15 amino acids. V shed 3 bases, J shed 0 bases, and the junction held 3 bases outside the gene matches. Germline V gene sequence: CDR1 MRHNA, CDR2 SNTAGT. The CDR3 here is CASSENSGSTDTQYF. In DNA, the CDR3 is TGTGCCAGCAGTGAAAATAGCGGGAGCACAGATACGCAGTATTTT.

This chain uses TRBV20-1 with TRBJ2-7, with 8 bases identical to TRBD2. The J segment lost 6 bases and the V segment lost 2 bases, leaving 0 bases of the junction unmatched. The CDR3 length is 11 residues. Germline V gene sequence: CDR1 DFQATT, CDR2 SNEGSKA (reference sequence). Written as DNA, the CDR3 is TGCAGTGCTAGACTAGCGGGCGAGCAGTACTTC. It yields the protein CSARLAGEQYF.

A single count supports this clone. The rearrangement uses TRBV19 and TRBJ1-1; D perhaps matches TRBD1 (5 bases). V was clipped by 3 bases and J by 4 bases, with 12 bases between them. CDR3 length: 14 amino acids. Germline loops: CDR1 LNHDA, CDR2 SQIVND (reference sequence). CDR3 loop: CASSIVQGGTEAFF. CDR3 DNA: TGTGCCAGTAGTATCGTGCAGGGTGGCACTGAAGCTTTCTTT.

The sample holds one count of this clone. The chain combines TRBV6-6 with TRBJ1-5; no reliable D call. Trimming shortened V by 9 bases and J by 0 bases, and 9 bases separated the two germline ends. The germline V gene has CDR1 MNHNY and CDR2 SVGAGI (reference sequence). The CDR3 sequence is 13 residues long. CDR3 bases: TGTGCCAGTGGACTTTATAGCAATCAGCCCCAGCATTTT. This gives the protein CASGLYSNQPQHF.

The rearrangement joins TRBV19 to TRBJ2-7; perhaps TRBD2 as D (5 bases). This CDR3 spans 14 amino acids. V shed 3 bases and J shed 4 bases, with 13 bases lying between them. Germline assignment: CDR1 LNHDA and CDR2 SQIVND (reference sequence). In DNA, the CDR3 is TGTGCCAGTAGTATCCGGGGTATGAATTACGAGCAGTACTTC. Protein product: CASSIRGMNYEQYF.